This TCR beta chain is from a study of T cell responses to AZD1222 COVID-19 vaccine. Libraries were prepared by immunoSEQ multiplex PCR; TCRdb keeps only in-frame clonotypes and omits some of them. The sample carries over 150,000 clones, roughly nine tenths recorded once. Germline assignment: CDR1 MNHEY and CDR2 SVGAGI. This CDR3 is built from 15 residues. With 0 bases removed from V and 5 bases from J, the gap between germline ends came to 11 bases. Points from the study as a whole: Two AZD1222 doses significantly raised spike-specific TCR breadth and depth over controls. After the peak T cell response, and only then, were repertoires sampled. Most donors were white British, females outnumbered males, and clonal diversity was possibly underestimated.

In the case of this clone: Its antigen is not identified.

The TCR originated in an adult in good health. J is TRBJ1-3 and V is TRBV6-5, with D possibly being TRBD1 (5 bases). Material: peripheral blood, obtained on day 0 of AZD1222 vaccination. CDR3 sequence (DNA): TGTGCCAGCAGTTACTCGGGGGGAAAAAGAAACACCATATATTTT. This codes for CASSYSGGKRNTIYF.